The 12 T cell receptor beta chains in this list originate from one sample, sequenced in a study of blood T cell repertoires in COVID-19. Clones were sequenced by immunoSEQ multiplex PCR, and TCRdb holds only the in-frame ones, with some missing. The table includes 200,000 to 250,000 clones, around 88% detected once. The sample taken for sequencing was peripheral blood. The receptors were sampled from a man aged 80 or over with acute or convalescent COVID-19.

The V gene is TRBV5-4, the J gene TRBJ1-4; 9 nucleotides align to TRBD1. Trimming at V came to 4 bases and at J to 6 bases, leaving 10 bases not matched to a gene. The CDR3 is 16 amino acids. Germline V gene lookup returns CDR1 SGHNT and CDR2 YYREEE (reference sequence). As DNA, the CDR3 is TGTGCCAGCAGCCCGGGACAGGGAGGGGGAGATGAAAAACTGTTTTTT. Translation: CASSPGQGGGDEKLFF. Looking up the rest from reference TRBV5-4 and TRBJ1-4 gives the full variable domain: ETGVTQSPTHLIKTRGQQVTLRCSSQSGHNTVSWYQQALGQGPQFIFQYYREEENGRGNFPPRFSGLQFPNYSSELNVNALELDDSALYLCASSPGQGGGDEKLFFGSGTQLSVL.

This clone came up once. J is TRBJ1-5 and V is TRBV10-3, with D perhaps matching TRBD1 (5 bases). Trimming took 3 bases from V and 7 from J, leaving 19 bases between them. The germline V gene has CDR1 ENHRY and CDR2 SYGVKD. This CDR3 has 16 residues. Here the CDR3 reads CAISEGVGGAGQPQHF. As DNA, the CDR3 is TGTGCCATCAGTGAAGGGGTGGGAGGGGCCGGACAGCCCCAGCATTTT.

In its sample, this clone was seen once. The gene calls are TRBV28 and TRBJ2-7, with 8 bases that match TRBD1. The CDR3 contains 15 residues. Germline CDR1 reads MDHEN; CDR2 reads SYDVKM. Trimming cost V 4 bases and J 3 bases; bases outside gene matches: 8. The CDR3 coding sequence is TGTGCCAGCAGTTCAGGAGGACAGGGTCTCTACGAGCAGTACTTC. Translated, it gives CASSSGGQGLYEQYF.

This clone was observed a single time. The chain has TRBV5-1 and TRBJ1-1; possible D gene TRBD1, 5 bases. This CDR3 is 14 amino acids long. The V end was cut by 4 bases, the J end by 5 bases, with 15 bases between. Germline loops: CDR1 SGHRS, CDR2 YFSETQ. CDR3 sequence: CASSSTTGGTEAFF. The CDR3 DNA sequence: TGCGCCAGCAGCAGCACGACGGGGGGGACTGAAGCTTTCTTT.

This chain uses TRBV7-6 with TRBJ2-1, with 9 bases that match TRBD2. Trimming at V came to 4 bases and at J to 8 bases, leaving 9 bases not matched to a gene. The CDR3 length is 15 residues. CDR1 is SGHVS, CDR2 FNYEAQ, per germline. CDR3 DNA: TGTGCCAGCAGCTCGTCTGTGCGGGGGGGCGATGAGCAGTTCTTC. The encoded protein is CASSSSVRGGDEQFF.

V and J are TRBV29-1 and TRBJ2-1; 7 bases agree with TRBD2. Germline CDR1 is SQVTM and CDR2 is ANQGSEA. V shed 6 bases and J 2 bases; nucleotides not matched to a gene: 10. The CDR3 extends over 15 amino acids. In DNA form, the CDR3 reads TGCAGCGTGGACCCAGGGAGGGGTACCTACAATGAGCAGTTCTTC. Translated, it gives CSVDPGRGTYNEQFF.

The chain recombines TRBV5-1 with TRBJ2-5; 13 nucleotides agree with TRBD2. The trim removed 3 bases at V and 1 base at J, leaving 6 bases unmatched. CDR1 SGHRS and CDR2 YFSETQ come from the germline V gene. This CDR3 contains 17 residues. The CDR3 region has the DNA TGCGCCAGCAGCTCCTCCGGGACTAGCGGGATCCAAGAGACCCAGTACTTC. Translation: CASSSSGTSGIQETQYF.

The chain has TRBV15 and TRBJ1-2; 7 bases map to TRBD1. With 4 bases clipped from V and 7 bases from J, the junction kept 12 bases outside the gene matches. The CDR3 spans 15 residues. CDR1 is LNHNV and CDR2 is YYDKDF in the germline V gene (reference sequence). CDR3 in amino acids: CATSTSLGQRSGYTF. CDR3 coding DNA: TGTGCCACCAGCACCAGTTTGGGACAGCGAAGTGGCTACACCTTC.

This clone has just a few counts. V and J are TRBV28 and TRBJ1-2, with D possibly being TRBD1 (5 bases). The V gene's germline CDR1 is MDHEN and CDR2 SYDVKM. V was trimmed by 2 bases and J by 8 bases, leaving 12 bases between them. The CDR3 has 13 residues. CDR3 nucleotides: TGTGCCAGCAGTTTACGGGACTTACTAGGCTACACCTTC. Residues: CASSLRDLLGYTF.

The chain recombines TRBV5-1 with TRBJ1-2; maybe TRBD1 (6 bases). The CDR3 contains 15 residues. Germline assignment: CDR1 SGHRS and CDR2 YFSETQ. V was pared by 0 bases and J by 6 bases, with 15 bases between. In nucleotides, the CDR3 is TGCGCCAGCAGCTTGGATGGAGGGGGGAGGGATGGCTACACCTTC. Translated: CASSLDGGGRDGYTF.

A single count supports this clone. The chain combines TRBV7-2 with TRBJ1-1; no definite D call. Germline lookup yields CDR1 SGHTA and CDR2 FQGNSA. Trimming pared 6 bases from V and 4 bases from J, leaving 12 bases between. The CDR3 totals 13 residues. The CDR3 here is CASSLMTSTEAFF. CDR3 nucleotide sequence: TGTGCCAGCAGTTTGATGACAAGCACTGAAGCTTTCTTT.

This clone occurred a few times. The gene calls are TRBV2 and TRBJ1-2; D gene unclear. CDR1 and CDR2 from the germline V gene are SNHLY and FYNNEI. The CDR3 covers 13 residues. The ends were cut back, 3 bases at V and 4 bases at J, with 9 bases in the middle. The CDR3 reads CASSELAIYGYTF. The CDR3 nucleotides are TGTGCCAGCAGTGAGTTAGCCATCTATGGCTACACCTTC.